Each of the 12 T cell receptor beta chains below was sequenced from the same sample in a study of cytomegalovirus exposure and HLA in healthy donors. 60 Vbeta and 13 Jbeta primers were used in PCR. Method: immunoSEQ multiplex PCR; TCRdb's copy keeps in-frame clones and lacks some. The sample records roughly 150,000 clones, roughly 81% being singletons. The specimen sequenced was PBMCs. All receptors derive from a man aged 25 to 40 in good health and CMV-seropositive.

This chain joins TRBV19 and TRBJ1-3, with unresolved D. The CDR3 covers 15 residues. CDR1 is LNHDA and CDR2 is SQIVND in the germline V gene (reference sequence). The V end lost 7 bases, the J end lost 0 bases, and 13 bases lay between the germline ends. The CDR3 region has the DNA TGTGCCAGTATGCCCGACGGGAACTCTGGAAACACCATATATTTT. Protein: CASMPDGNSGNTIYF.

This clone appeared once. The rearrangement uses TRBV29-1 and TRBJ2-2; D possibly corresponds to TRBD2 (6 bases). The CDR3 loop spans 18 amino acids. Looked up from germline, CDR1 is SQVTM and CDR2 is ANQGSEA. Trimming shortened V by 5 bases and J by 6 bases, and 28 bases separated the two germline ends. The CDR3 DNA reads TGCAGCGTTACCTGGATTAGCCCGACGTGGAGGGCCGCCGGGGAGCTGTTTTTT. It encodes CSVTWISPTWRAAGELFF.

The rearrangement joins TRBV5-1 to TRBJ2-5; the D gene is possibly TRBD1 (6 bases). V gave up 0 bases and J gave up 5 bases, with 17 bases separating them. Germline V CDR1 and CDR2: SGHRS, YFSETQ. The CDR3 extends over 16 amino acids. The CDR3 sequence is CASSLAVQGSHETQYF. The CDR3 coding sequence is TGCGCCAGCAGCTTGGCGGTACAGGGTAGCCACGAGACCCAGTACTTC.

This chain links TRBV9 with TRBJ1-2; 9 bases align to TRBD1. The CDR3 has 14 amino acids. The germline CDR1 and CDR2 sequences are SGDLS and YYNGEE. Trimming cost V 5 bases and J 3 bases; bases outside gene matches: 5. CDR3 in DNA: TGTGCCAGCAGTGAAACAGGGGGCCACTATGGCTACACCTTC. Its translation is CASSETGGHYGYTF.

The chain employs TRBV29-1 and TRBJ2-2, with 8 nucleotides matching TRBD1. The CDR3 is 15 residues long. V lost 6 bases and J lost 4; bases outside the gene matches: 10. Germline V gene sequence: CDR1 SQVTM, CDR2 ANQGSEA. In DNA, the CDR3 is TGCAGCGTCCCGGACAGGGTAAAGGGCACCGGGGAGCTGTTTTTT. Protein product: CSVPDRVKGTGELFF.

This clone appeared once. The chain combines TRBV18 with TRBJ1-1, with TRBD1 matching 7 bases. V dropped 4 bases and J dropped 4; count of bases not matched to a gene: 9. The CDR3 is 15 amino acids. The germline gives CDR1 KGHSH, CDR2 LQKENI. CDR3 residues: CASSQAGGGSTEAFF. CDR3 in DNA: TGTGCCAGCTCACAAGCAGGGGGTGGGAGCACTGAAGCTTTCTTT.

This chain joins TRBV28 and TRBJ2-5; D is undetermined. V lost 2 bases, J lost 1 base, and 5 bases lay in between. Germline CDR1 is MDHEN and CDR2 is SYDVKM. The CDR3 consists of 13 residues. The CDR3: CASSLTVQETQYF. In nucleotides, the CDR3 is TGTGCCAGCAGTTTAACAGTCCAAGAGACCCAGTACTTC.

The V and J genes are TRBV18 and TRBJ2-7; 9 nucleotides agree with TRBD1. Germline V gives CDR1 KGHSH, CDR2 LQKENI. This CDR3 contains 17 residues. Trimming took 2 bases from V and 6 from J; bases not matched to a gene: 14. Here the CDR3 reads CASSPSRSGTGLTEQYF. The CDR3 nucleotides read TGTGCCAGCTCACCAAGCCGATCCGGGACAGGGTTAACCGAGCAGTACTTC.

This clone has more than one count but fewer than ten. V gene TRBV11-2 combines with J gene TRBJ1-6, with TRBD1 matching 8 bases. CDR3 length equals 14 residues. The germline V gene has CDR1 SGHAT and CDR2 FQNNGV. After removal of 3 bases from V and 7 bases from J, the junction contained 2 bases not matched to a gene. The CDR3: CASSFGTGNSPLHF. The DNA of the CDR3 is TGTGCCAGCAGCTTTGGGACAGGCAATTCACCCCTCCACTTT. Complete variable domain (other parts from reference TRBV11-2 and TRBJ1-6): EAGVAQSPRYKIIEKRQSVAFWCNPISGHATLYWYQQILGQGPKLLIQFQNNGVVDDSQLPKDRFSAERLKGVDSTLKIQPAKLEDSAVYLCASSFGTGNSPLHFGNGTRLTVT.

The V and J genes are TRBV14 and TRBJ2-1; D may be TRBD2 (6 bases). Looked up from germline, CDR1 is SGHDN and CDR2 is FVKESK. The CDR3 is made up of 15 amino acids. V lost 4 bases and J lost 2, with 12 bases in between. CDR3 in amino acids: CASSRRGSPYNEQFF. The CDR3 region has the DNA TGTGCCAGCAGCCGACGGGGGTCCCCCTACAATGAGCAGTTCTTC.

The chain combines TRBV7-6 with TRBJ2-5; 8 nucleotides agree with TRBD2. The CDR3 has 14 amino acids. Germline CDR1 SGHVS, CDR2 FNYEAQ. Trimming took 2 bases from V and 8 from J; bases not matched to a gene: 7. CDR3 bases: TGTGCCAGCAGCTTACGTTCAGCGGGAGATACCCAGTACTTC. It translates to CASSLRSAGDTQYF.

The chain joins TRBV4-2 to TRBJ2-2; D is unclear. The germline V gene encodes CDR1 LGHNA and CDR2 YNFKEQ. This CDR3 comprises 16 residues. V gave up 0 bases and J gave up 2 bases, with 10 bases separating them. The CDR3 loop is CASSQDLTVNTGELFF. The CDR3 DNA follows: TGTGCCAGCAGCCAAGACCTTACAGTTAACACCGGGGAGCTGTTTTTT.